These 29 T cell receptor beta chains share one sample of origin, sequenced in a study of control samples from healthy donors and cancer patients. The table came from immunoSEQ multiplex PCR; TCRdb's copy has only in-frame clones and leaves some out. The sample lists tens of thousands of clones, 70% to 90% seen once, with roughly 9.7% in the top ten. The sequencing sample was made of PBMCs. Source of these receptors: a woman between 45 and 60 years old with colorectal cancer.

V and J are TRBV3-1 (or the pseudogene TRBV3-2) and TRBJ1-3; D is undetermined. Germline loops: CDR1 LGHDT, CDR2 YNNKEL (reference sequence). Trimming left V 3 bases short and J 4 bases short, with 7 bases between. The CDR3 sequence is 13 residues long. CDR3 bases: TGTGCCAGCAGCCATCGAGAAGGAAACACCATATATTTT. It is translated as CASSHREGNTIYF.

CDR3 amino acids: CASRGGRETQYF. In nucleotides, the CDR3 is TGTGCCAGCCGGGGGGGCCGGGAGACCCAGTACTTC. This sequence joins TRBV6-5 and TRBJ2-5, with 8 nucleotides matching TRBD2. The V and J ends lost 8 bases and 5 bases, in that order; junction bases with no gene match: 4. Germline V gene sequence: CDR1 MNHEY, CDR2 SVGAGI. The CDR3 runs to 12 residues.

V and J are TRBV10-2 and TRBJ2-3, with TRBD2 matching 10 bases. CDR1 and CDR2 (germline): WSHSY, SAAADI. Unmatched junction bases numbered 3, after V lost 5 bases and J lost 1 base. This CDR3 comprises 15 residues. The CDR3 DNA reads TGCGCCAGCAGTAGCGGGGGGGCGGGCACAGATACGCAGTATTTT. This codes for CASSSGGAGTDTQYF.

The genes are TRBV28 and TRBJ2-1; 7 bases are a match to TRBD2. This CDR3 contains 14 residues. V dropped 4 bases and J dropped 7; count of bases not matched to a gene: 7. Germline CDR1 MDHEN, CDR2 SYDVKM. This CDR3 is CASSSPFGGNEQFF. CDR3 in DNA: TGTGCCAGCAGTTCCCCCTTCGGGGGGAATGAGCAGTTCTTC.

The chain combines TRBV3-1 (or the pseudogene TRBV3-2) with TRBJ2-1, with 11 nucleotides matching TRBD1. The CDR3 is 16 residues long. With 2 bases clipped from V and 4 bases from J, the junction kept 4 bases outside the gene matches. Per germline, CDR1 LGHDT and CDR2 YNNKEL (reference sequence). CDR3 coding DNA: TGTGCCAGCAGCCAATTGGGGACAGGGGGATACAATGAGCAGTTCTTC. This codes for CASSQLGTGGYNEQFF.

This chain uses TRBV4-3 with TRBJ1-3; 8 bases match TRBD1. CDR3 size: 15 residues. Germline assignment: CDR1 LGHNA and CDR2 YSLEER. J was trimmed by 4 bases and V by 4 bases; bases with no gene match: 6. The CDR3 DNA sequence: TGCGCCAGCAGCCGTCAAGGGACAGGCGGAAACACCATATATTTT. It is translated as CASSRQGTGGNTIYF.

As for this clone: No conserved phenylalanine or tryptophan ends this CDR3, so it is likely a read error. The chain uses TRBV7-9 and TRBJ1-2; maybe TRBD1 (5 bases). Germline CDR1 reads SEHNR; CDR2 reads FQNEAQ (reference sequence). The V and J ends lost 6 bases and 1 base respectively, with 18 bases between them. The CDR3 extends over 16 amino acids. CDR3 nucleotide sequence: TGTGCCAGCAGTTTACCGGGCCGGGGCAGTAACTATGGCTACACCTCC. It specifies CASSLPGRGSNYGYTS.

The chain links TRBV19 to TRBJ1-5; 8 nucleotides line up with TRBD1. V lost 5 bases, J lost 2 bases, and 5 bases stayed unmatched. The CDR3 has 15 amino acids. The germline V gene encodes CDR1 LNHDA and CDR2 SQIVND (reference sequence). The CDR3 bases are TGTGCCAGTAGTTCAGGGGGCCTCGGCAATCAGCCCCAGCATTTT. Translation gives CASSSGGLGNQPQHF.

The CDR3 DNA is TGTGCCAGCAGCAGCGGGGGAATCACAGATACGCAGTATTTT. This gives the protein CASSSGGITDTQYF. The genes are TRBV7-2 and TRBJ2-3; 8 bases fit TRBD2. Looked up from germline, CDR1 is SGHTA and CDR2 is FQGNSA. V was clipped by 5 bases and J by 2 bases; unmatched bases: 3. The CDR3 runs to 14 residues. The variable domain in full, completed from reference TRBV7-2 and TRBJ2-3, reads GAGVSQSPSNKVTEKGKDVELRCDPISGHTALYWYRQSLGQGLEFLIYFQGNSAPDKSGLPSDRFSAERTGGSVSTLTIQRTQQEDSAVYLCASSSGGITDTQYFGPGTRLTVL.

The chain uses TRBV19 and TRBJ2-1; no clear D gene. Germline V gives CDR1 LNHDA, CDR2 SQIVND (reference sequence). The germline V and J ends were trimmed by 1 base and 4 bases, with 17 bases remaining between them. The CDR3 totals 17 residues. The CDR3 spells CASSIVSLRPSYNEQFF. The CDR3 DNA reads TGTGCCAGTAGTATAGTAAGTCTGAGACCTTCTTACAATGAGCAGTTCTTC.

The J gene is TRBJ2-2, the V gene TRBV7-2; no clear D. The CDR3 is 15 residues long. Germline-derived CDR1 and CDR2 are SGHTA and FQGNSA. Deletions cut 5 bases from V and 0 bases from J, with 10 bases between. The DNA of the CDR3 is TGTGCCAGCAGCCCAACGGCCACGAACACCGGGGAGCTGTTTTTT. Amino acid sequence: CASSPTATNTGELFF. The full variable domain, in which reference TRBV7-2 and TRBJ2-2 provide the parts outside the CDR3, is GAGVSQSPSNKVTEKGKDVELRCDPISGHTALYWYRQSLGQGLEFLIYFQGNSAPDKSGLPSDRFSAERTGGSVSTLTIQRTQQEDSAVYLCASSPTATNTGELFFGEGSRLTVL.

The V gene is TRBV28, the J gene TRBJ2-6; D unclear. This CDR3 has 13 residues. Germline CDR1 and CDR2: MDHEN and SYDVKM. Trimming cost V 6 bases and J 2 bases, with 5 bases left between them. The CDR3 spells CASRVAGANVLTF. The CDR3 DNA follows: TGTGCCAGCAGGGTGGCTGGGGCCAACGTCCTGACTTTC.

The genes are TRBV4-1 and TRBJ2-7; 9 nucleotides align to TRBD1. The trim removed 2 bases at V and 4 bases at J, leaving 3 bases unmatched. The CDR3 runs 14 residues. Per germline, CDR1 MGHRA and CDR2 YSYEKL. This CDR3 reads CASSQNDRGYEQYV. The CDR3 region has the DNA TGCGCCAGCAGCCAAAACGACAGGGGGTACGAGCAGTACGTC.

V gene TRBV6-5 combines with J gene TRBJ2-2, with a possible D match to TRBD1 (5 bases). V was pared by 8 bases and J by 3 bases, with 16 bases between. Germline assignment: CDR1 MNHEY and CDR2 SVGAGI. The CDR3 spans 15 residues. CDR3 protein: CASGISTVYTGELFF. CDR3 sequence (DNA): TGTGCCAGCGGGATATCGACAGTTTACACCGGGGAGCTGTTTTTT.

CDR3 coding DNA: TGTGCCAGTAGTATGGGGTTGGGGACTGAAGCTTTCTTT. Translated, it gives CASSMGLGTEAFF. The chain joins TRBV19 to TRBJ1-1; D is unresolved. CDR3 length: 13 residues. Trimming took 3 bases from V and 5 from J, leaving 10 bases between them. Germline V gene lookup returns CDR1 LNHDA and CDR2 SQIVND (reference sequence). The full variable domain, with the rest looked up from reference TRBV19 and TRBJ1-1, is DGGITQSPKYLFRKEGQNVTLSCEQNLNHDAMYWYRQDPGQGLRLIYYSQIVNDFQKGDIAEGYSVSREKKESFPLTVTSAQKNPTAFYLCASSMGLGTEAFFGQGTRLTVV.

This rearrangement joins TRBV19 to TRBJ1-4, with D unclear. Germline V lookup: CDR1 LNHDA, CDR2 SQIVND (reference sequence). Trimming pared 5 bases from V and 5 bases from J, leaving 12 bases between. The CDR3 extends over 14 amino acids. As DNA, the CDR3 is TGTGCCAGTAGTGACGGACGGCAAAATGAAAAACTGTTTTTT. It translates to CASSDGRQNEKLFF.

The gene calls are TRBV3-1 (or the pseudogene TRBV3-2) and TRBJ2-5; maybe TRBD2 (5 bases). Between the trimmed V and J ends, which lost 4 bases and 2 bases, there was a span of 11 bases. The CDR3 covers 14 residues. Germline CDR1 and CDR2: LGHDT and YNNKEL (reference sequence). The CDR3 DNA reads as TGTGCCAGCAGCCGTCCCGAGGGACAAGAGACCCAGTACTTC. Protein product: CASSRPEGQETQYF.

The chain employs TRBV28 and TRBJ2-3, with D possibly TRBD2 on 5 matching bases. Per germline, CDR1 MDHEN and CDR2 SYDVKM. V dropped 2 bases and J dropped 4 bases, with 16 bases sitting between them. The CDR3 length is 16 residues. CDR3 DNA: TGTGCCAGCAGTTTAAGACCACCGGGGATTTCAGATACGCAGTATTTT. Amino acids: CASSLRPPGISDTQYF.

V gene TRBV6-6 combines with J gene TRBJ2-7, with D perhaps matching TRBD2 (6 bases). The CDR3 loop spans 15 amino acids. The V gene lost 0 bases and the J gene lost 6 bases, with 15 bases spanning the gap. Germline V gene sequence: CDR1 MNHNY, CDR2 SVGAGI (reference sequence). The CDR3 nucleotides are TGTGCCAGCAGTTACTCGACGGCGGGGTCATCCGAGCAGTACGTC. It codes for CASSYSTAGSSEQYV.

The gene calls are TRBV7-2 and TRBJ2-1, with TRBD1 matching over 11 bases. The V gene end was trimmed by 5 bases and the J gene end by 5 bases; junction bases not matched to a gene: 5. Germline V gene sequence: CDR1 SGHTA, CDR2 FQGNSA. The CDR3 contains 15 residues. CDR3 sequence reads: CASSPRTGGNNEQFF. Written as DNA, the CDR3 is TGTGCCAGCAGCCCACGGACAGGGGGCAACAATGAGCAGTTCTTC.

The rearrangement links TRBV19 to TRBJ2-5, with a weak D call TRBD1 (7 bases). Trimming shortened V by 5 bases and J by 4 bases, and 11 bases separated the two germline ends. CDR3 length equals 13 residues. Germline assignment: CDR1 LNHDA and CDR2 SQIVND (reference sequence). The CDR3 region is CASSDQGGETQYF. The CDR3 bases are TGTGCCAGTAGTGACCAGGGGGGAGAGACCCAGTACTTC.

The V call is TRBV28, the J call TRBJ2-1; weak D call: TRBD2 (5 bases). The CDR3 length is 14 residues. CDR1 is MDHEN and CDR2 is SYDVKM in the germline V gene. Trimming cost V 4 bases and J 3 bases, with 10 bases left between them. The CDR3 sequence is CASSSGIFYNEQFF. CDR3 nucleotides: TGTGCCAGCAGTTCGGGGATTTTCTACAATGAGCAGTTCTTC. The full variable domain, in which reference TRBV28 and TRBJ2-1 provide the parts outside the CDR3, is DVKVTQSSRYLVKRTGEKVFLECVQDMDHENMFWYRQDPGLGLRLIYFSYDVKMKEKGDIPEGYSVSREKKERFSLILESASTNQTSMYLCASSSGIFYNEQFFGPGTRLTVL.

In DNA form, the CDR3 reads TGTGCCAGCAGCGTTTCGGGATACTCCTACAATGAGCAGTTCTTC. Translation: CASSVSGYSYNEQFF. The chain combines TRBV9 with TRBJ2-1; maybe TRBD2 (5 bases). The CDR3 sequence is 15 residues long. Germline CDR1 is SGDLS and CDR2 is YYNGEE. Trimming took 2 bases from V and 0 from J, leaving 9 bases between them.

The chain joins TRBV4-1 to TRBJ1-4; no clear D. This CDR3 comprises 14 residues. V was cut by 4 bases and J by 8 bases, with 14 bases left in between. Germline values: CDR1 MGHRA, CDR2 YSYEKL. The chain's CDR3 is CASSLGSVGEKLFF. The CDR3 nucleotides are TGCGCCAGCAGCCTGGGCTCCGTGGGCGAAAAACTGTTTTTT.

V usage is TRBV6-4 and J usage is TRBJ2-5; a possible D gene is TRBD2 (6 bases). Trimming took 0 bases from V and 5 from J, leaving 22 bases between them. The CDR3 runs 18 residues. In germline, CDR1 is MRHNA, CDR2 SNTAGT. The CDR3 protein is CASSDSGLAAGAGETQYF. DNA for the CDR3: TGTGCCAGCAGTGACTCGGGGTTAGCGGCCGGGGCAGGGGAGACCCAGTACTTC.

The rearrangement uses TRBV13 and TRBJ1-2; 8 bases are a match to TRBD1. Germline assignment: CDR1 PRHDT and CDR2 FYEKMQ (reference sequence). The CDR3 has 17 amino acids. V was clipped by 5 bases and J by 4 bases; unmatched bases: 15. CDR3 sequence reads: CASSHRQGRTLGYGYTF. CDR3 in DNA: TGTGCCAGCAGCCATAGACAGGGGCGAACTTTGGGCTATGGCTACACCTTC.

The chain has TRBV5-6 and TRBJ2-3; TRBD2 matches 12 bases. The germline V gene encodes CDR1 SGHDT and CDR2 YYEEEE. CDR3 length equals 15 residues. V shed 4 bases and J 1 base; nucleotides not matched to a gene: 1. This chain's CDR3 is CASSRLAGGTDTQYF. CDR3 bases: TGTGCCAGCAGCCGACTAGCGGGGGGCACAGATACGCAGTATTTT.

CDR3 loop: CASSFTDSYNEQFF. CDR3 DNA: TGTGCCAGCAGTTTCACCGACAGCTACAATGAGCAGTTCTTC. This chain uses TRBV27 with TRBJ2-1; D is possibly TRBD1 (5 bases). With 3 bases removed from V and 3 bases from J, the gap between germline ends came to 9 bases. The CDR3 totals 14 residues. Germline CDR1 and CDR2: MNHEY and SMNVEV (reference sequence).

The chain recombines TRBV29-1 with TRBJ2-3; maybe TRBD1 (8 bases). Germline V gene lookup returns CDR1 SQVTM and CDR2 ANQGSEA. This CDR3 has 14 amino acids. The ends were cut back, 6 bases at V and 2 bases at J, with 15 bases in the middle. The CDR3 DNA follows: TGCAGCGTCTACAGGGGGGGACCCACAGATACGCAGTATTTT. Translating it yields CSVYRGGPTDTQYF.